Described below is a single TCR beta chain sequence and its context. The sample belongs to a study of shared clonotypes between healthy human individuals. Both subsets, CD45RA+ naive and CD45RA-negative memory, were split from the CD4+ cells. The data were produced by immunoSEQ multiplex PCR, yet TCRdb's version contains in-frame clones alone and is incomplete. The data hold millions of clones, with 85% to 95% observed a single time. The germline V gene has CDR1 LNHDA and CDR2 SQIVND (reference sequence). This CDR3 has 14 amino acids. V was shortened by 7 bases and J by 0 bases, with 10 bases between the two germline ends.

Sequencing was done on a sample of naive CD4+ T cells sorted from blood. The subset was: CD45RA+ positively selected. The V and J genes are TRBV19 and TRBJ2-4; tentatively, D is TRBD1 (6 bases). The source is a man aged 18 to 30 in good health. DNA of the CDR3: TGTGCCAGTAATGAACAGGGAGCCAAAAACATTCAGTACTTC. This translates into CASNEQGAKNIQYF.